The clone carrying this TCR beta chain was seen only a few times. Its target is unknown. This entry is derived from a study of T cell repertoires in cytomegalovirus infection. Trimming took 3 bases from V and 7 from J; bases not matched to a gene: 9. Germline CDR1 SGHDN, CDR2 FVKESK. The CDR3 sequence is 16 residues long. MiXCR was run by TCRdb on the reads, yielding one entry per CDR3 protein. This sample carries roughly 990,000 distinct CDR3 sequences, approximately 31% of them seen once, and the ten largest clones take over 12%. The source is a human donor in good health (CMV status not recorded). Some clones in this sample may be carry-over from other donors' samples. Sequenced here: cultured CD8+ T cells from PBMCs, sampled from culture after CMV antigen stimulation. The V and J genes are TRBV14 and TRBJ1-6; 7 nucleotides align to TRBD1. The CDR3 DNA reads as TGTGCCAGCAGCCAGGGCTTGGGACAGTTCAATTCACCCCTCCACTTT. Protein: CASSQGLGQFNSPLHF.